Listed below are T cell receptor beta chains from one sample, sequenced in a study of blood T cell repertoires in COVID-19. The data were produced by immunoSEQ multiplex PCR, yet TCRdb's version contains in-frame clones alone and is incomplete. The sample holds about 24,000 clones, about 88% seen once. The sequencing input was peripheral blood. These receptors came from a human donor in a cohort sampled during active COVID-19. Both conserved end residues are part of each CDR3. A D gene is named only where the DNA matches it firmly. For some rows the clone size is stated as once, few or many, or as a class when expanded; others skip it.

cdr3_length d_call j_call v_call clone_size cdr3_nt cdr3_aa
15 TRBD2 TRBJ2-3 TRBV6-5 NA TGTGCCAGCACCCGGGTTAGCGGGGGCACAGATACGCAGTATTTT CASTRVSGGTDTQYF
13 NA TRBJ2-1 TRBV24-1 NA TGTGCCACCAGTGACGCAGGAACCCCCCGGCAGTTCTTC CATSDAGTPRQFF
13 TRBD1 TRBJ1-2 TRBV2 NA TGTGCCAGCAGCCTACAGGGGGCTGGTGGCTACACCTTC CASSLQGAGGYTF
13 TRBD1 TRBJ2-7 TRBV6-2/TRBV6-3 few TGTGCCAGCAGTTACAAGACAGGGGGAGAGCAGTACTTC CASSYKTGGEQYF
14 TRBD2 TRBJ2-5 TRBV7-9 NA TGTGCCAGCAGCTTAAGCGGGGTTCAAGAGACCCAGTACTTC CASSLSGVQETQYF
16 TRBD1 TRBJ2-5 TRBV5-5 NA TGTGCCAGCAGCTTAAACTACAGGGGGGCTGGGGAGACCCAGTACTTC CASSLNYRGAGETQYF
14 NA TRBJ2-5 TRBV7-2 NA TGTGCCAGCAGCAGAAATACGGGTTTTGGGACCCAGTACTTC CASSRNTGFGTQYF
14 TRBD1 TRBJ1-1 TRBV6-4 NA TGTGCCAGCAGTAAGGGACAGGGGAACACTGAAGCTTTCTTT CASSKGQGNTEAFF
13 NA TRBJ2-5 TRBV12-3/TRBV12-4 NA TGTGCCAGCAGTTTCAGACAGGAAGAGACCCAGTACTTC CASSFRQEETQYF
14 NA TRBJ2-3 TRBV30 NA TGTGCCTGGAGCCCAGCGGACCCCACAGATACGCAGTATTTT CAWSPADPTDTQYF
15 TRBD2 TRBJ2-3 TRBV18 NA TGTGCCAGCTCACCACTAGCGGGGGGCACAGATACGCAGTATTTT CASSPLAGGTDTQYF
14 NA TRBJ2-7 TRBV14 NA TGTGCCAGCAGCCAAGAGACCGGGATTCACGAGCAGTACTTC CASSQETGIHEQYF
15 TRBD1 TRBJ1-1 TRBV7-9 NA TGTGCCAGCATCCACCCCGGGACAGGGAACACTGAAGCTTTCTTT CASIHPGTGNTEAFF
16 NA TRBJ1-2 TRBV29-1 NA TGCAGCGTTGAAGATCTTTTTGCGGGCAAAAACTATGGCTACACCTTC CSVEDLFAGKNYGYTF
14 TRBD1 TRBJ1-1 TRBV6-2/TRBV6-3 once TGTGCCAGCAGGCCTCGGACAGGGCACACTGAAGCTTTCTTT CASRPRTGHTEAFF
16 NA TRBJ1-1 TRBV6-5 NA TGTGCCAGCAGTTACGTGGGGTGGGGGCCGAACACTGAAGCTTTCTTT CASSYVGWGPNTEAFF
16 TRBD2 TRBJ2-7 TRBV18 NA TGTGCCAGCTCACCACCCTCCCTTGGCGGGAGGGGCGAGCAGTACTTC CASSPPSLGGRGEQYF
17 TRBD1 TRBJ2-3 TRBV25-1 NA TGTGCCAGCAGTGAGTTATATGAGGACAGGGGGTCAGATACGCAGTATTTT CASSELYEDRGSDTQYF
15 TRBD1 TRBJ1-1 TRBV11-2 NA TGTGCCAGCAGCTTATCCACAGGGGGGTACACTGAAGCTTTCTTT CASSLSTGGYTEAFF
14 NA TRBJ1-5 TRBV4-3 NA TGCGCCAGCAGCCCTGTGGGGGCACGTCAGCCCCAGCATTTT CASSPVGARQPQHF
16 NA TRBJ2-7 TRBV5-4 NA TGTGCCAGCAGCTTGGACCCGCAGGATAGCTCCTACGAGCAGTACTTC CASSLDPQDSSYEQYF
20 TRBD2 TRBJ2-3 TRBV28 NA TGTGCCAGCAGCCCGAGCTGGGGGGCAGGGGCTAGCGGGAGGACAGATACGCAGTATTTT CASSPSWGAGASGRTDTQYF
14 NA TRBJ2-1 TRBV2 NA TGTGCCAGCTGTCGTGAAAGCGCAGACAATGAGCAGTTCTTC CASCRESADNEQFF
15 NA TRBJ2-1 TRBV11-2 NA TGTGCCAGCAGCTTAGTTTTGGGGGCGGGCAATGAGCAGTTCTTC CASSLVLGAGNEQFF
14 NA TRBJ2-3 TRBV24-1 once TGTGCCACCAGTGATGCCTCCGGTGCGGAGGCGCAGTATTTT CATSDASGAEAQYF
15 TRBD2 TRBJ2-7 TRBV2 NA TGTGCCAGCAGTGAAGAAGCGGGAGTCGGCCACGAGCAGTACTTC CASSEEAGVGHEQYF
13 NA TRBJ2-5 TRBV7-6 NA TGTGCCAGCAGCACTCTGGTCGGGGAGACCCAGTACTTC CASSTLVGETQYF